This T cell receptor beta chain appears in the sequencing data of a study of Ad26.COV2.S vaccination and SARS-CoV-2 variants. About the research overall: Once, or twice with 56 days between doses, Ad26.COV2.S was given intramuscularly.

Only in-frame clones appear in the TCRdb table, and some are missing; sequencing was by immunoSEQ multiplex PCR. The table has 450,000 to 550,000 clones, 89% seen once; the top ten hold 1.7%. V lost 5 bases, J lost 4 bases, and 17 bases lay in between. Germline lookup yields CDR1 SGHAT and CDR2 FQNNGV. The CDR3 is made up of 15 amino acids. Treatment of the sample: 15 to 20 received Ad26.COV2.S at low or high dose, single or two shots; a few received placebo; per-sample allocation not given. Material that was analyzed had been drawn on day 63 after the first vaccine or placebo injection. The donor was a Boston adult aged 18-55 years. Immunization relied on an Ad26 vector, which expressed Wuhan-strain SARS-CoV-2 spike.

The source of this sequence is a person aged 18 to 65 who received the Ad26.COV2.S COVID-19 vaccine or a placebo. This chain joins TRBV11-2 and TRBJ2-5; D is perhaps TRBD2 (6 bases). The specimen comprised peripheral blood, sampled in a trial of Ad26.COV2.S vaccine versus placebo. The CDR3: CASSLRSGLRETQYF. DNA for the CDR3: TGTGCCAGCAGCCTACGATCGGGACTCCGAGAGACCCAGTACTTC.